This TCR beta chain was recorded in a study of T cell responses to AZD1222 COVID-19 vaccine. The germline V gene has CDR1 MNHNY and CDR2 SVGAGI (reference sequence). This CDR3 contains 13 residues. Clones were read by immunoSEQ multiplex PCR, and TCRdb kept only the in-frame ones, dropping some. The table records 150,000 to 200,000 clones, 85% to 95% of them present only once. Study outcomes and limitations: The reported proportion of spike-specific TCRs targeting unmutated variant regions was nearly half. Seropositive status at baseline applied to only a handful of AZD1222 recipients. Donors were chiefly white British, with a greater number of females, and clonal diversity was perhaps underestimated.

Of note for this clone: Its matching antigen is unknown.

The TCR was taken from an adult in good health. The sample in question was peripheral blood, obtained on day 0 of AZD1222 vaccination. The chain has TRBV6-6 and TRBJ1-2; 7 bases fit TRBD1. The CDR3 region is CAVGGQDNYGYTF. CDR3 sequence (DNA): TGTGCGGTCGGAGGACAGGATAACTATGGCTACACCTTC.